Presented here are 26 T cell receptor beta chains from one specimen sequenced in a study of CD8+CD57+ T cells in acquired aplastic anemia. Both TCR beta VDJ combination and CDR3 sequence profiling were carried out. Genomic DNA was the template for this profiling. TCRdb processed the reads anew with MiXCR; each CDR3 protein has one entry. The sample lists 260,000 or so distinct CDR3 sequences, about 80% occurring once. Patients chosen for sequencing had CD8+CD57+ cells that had expanded, as shown by flow cytometry. Sequencing was performed on sorted CD4+, CD8+, or CD8+CD57+ T cells (not recorded which) from PBMCs. The receptors here all came from a human donor with aplastic anemia.

CDR3 nucleotide sequence: TGTGCCAGCAGCCGCACTAGAAACATTCAGTACTTC. It translates to CASSRTRNIQYF. This chain connects TRBV5-4 to TRBJ2-4, with a weak D call TRBD2 (5 bases). Germline V lookup: CDR1 SGHNT, CDR2 YYREEE (reference sequence). V was cut by 4 bases and J by 6 bases, with 8 bases left in between. This CDR3 has 12 amino acids.

The CDR3 loop is CSVELAGKLFF. CDR3 nucleotides: TGCAGCGTTGAGTTGGCAGGAAAACTGTTTTTT. The rearrangement uses TRBV29-1 and TRBJ1-4; no clear D. The germline V and J ends were trimmed by 3 bases and 10 bases, with 9 bases remaining between them. This CDR3 region has 11 residues. The germline gives CDR1 SQVTM, CDR2 ANQGSEA.

V gene TRBV10-3 combines with J gene TRBJ1-4; D gene unclear. Trimming shortened V by 0 bases and J by 14 bases, and 25 bases separated the two germline ends. This CDR3 region has 17 residues. CDR1 ENHRY and CDR2 SYGVKD come from the germline V gene. In nucleotides, the CDR3 is TGTGCCATCAGTGAGTCTTCAGGAGAACAAATTAATGCAATTCTGTTTTTT. Its translation: CAISESSGEQINAILFF.

This clonotype was detected ten times or more. The rearrangement links TRBV7-8 to TRBJ1-2; D not certain. V lost 2 bases and J 3 bases, leaving 25 bases between the germline ends. Germline V gives CDR1 SGHVS, CDR2 FQNEAQ. This CDR3 is built from 19 residues. CDR3 nucleotides: TGTGCCAGCAGCTTATCCGGCACGGGAGGGCTTCTCAGCCACTATGGCTACACCTTC. Its translation: CASSLSGTGGLLSHYGYTF. Combining the CDR3 with reference TRBV7-8 and TRBJ1-2 gives the whole variable domain GAGVSQSPRYKVAKRGQDVALRCDPISGHVSLFWYQQALGQGPEFLTYFQNEAQLDKSGLPSDRFFAERPEGSVSTLKIQRTQQEDSAVYLCASSLSGTGGLLSHYGYTFGSGTRLTVV.

Of note for this clonotype: Without the conserved terminal phenylalanine or tryptophan, this CDR3 likely stems from a read error. The rearrangement uses TRBV19 and TRBJ2-1; 7 bases align to TRBD2. The V gene's germline CDR1 is LNHDA and CDR2 SQIVND (reference sequence). The CDR3 contains 15 residues. The CDR3 region has the DNA TGTGCCAGTAGTATGGGGGGGGGAACCTATAATGAGCAGTTCTGC. Protein sequence: CASSMGGGTYNEQFC.

This clonotype was seen a few times. The V call is TRBV5-6, the J call TRBJ1-2; TRBD1 is a possible D gene (5 bases). The germline V and J ends were trimmed by 0 bases and 3 bases, with 12 bases remaining between them. CDR1 is SGHDT and CDR2 is YYEEEE in the germline V gene. The CDR3 loop spans 15 amino acids. The CDR3 sequence is CASSLAGRADYGYTF. CDR3 coding DNA: TGTGCCAGCAGCTTGGCGGGGCGCGCCGACTATGGCTACACCTTC.

This CDR3 reads CSARIPGGVSYEQYV. CDR3 sequence (DNA): TGCAGTGCTAGAATACCTGGTGGAGTCTCCTACGAGCAGTACGTC. The chain combines TRBV20-1 with TRBJ2-7; D is undetermined. CDR3 length equals 15 residues. V gave up 2 bases and J gave up 0 bases, with 14 bases separating them. Germline lookup yields CDR1 DFQATT and CDR2 SNEGSKA (reference sequence).

Notes on this clonotype: The final CDR3 position lacks the conserved phenylalanine or tryptophan, pointing to a likely read error. The DNA is left out, because the CDR3 cannot be placed on it with certainty; the CDR3 is given as TCRdb lists it. The rearrangement joins TRBV2 to TRBJ1-1; the table's TRBD1 call for D was not verified on the DNA. Germline V lookup: CDR1 SNHLY, CDR2 FYNNEI. The CDR3 numbers 15 amino acids, ends counted. The CDR3: CASGGGGGANTEACS.

This clonotype was counted ten times or more. V is TRBV2 and J is TRBJ1-2, with 7 nucleotides matching TRBD1. The CDR3 runs 15 residues. Germline V CDR1 and CDR2: SNHLY, FYNNEI. Trimming cost V 6 bases and J 4 bases; bases outside gene matches: 11. The DNA for the CDR3 is TGTGCCAGCAGCGGGTGGAGGGACAGCATCTATGGCTACACCTTC. Residues: CASSGWRDSIYGYTF.

The rearrangement joins TRBV7-8 to TRBJ2-1; D is perhaps TRBD2 (5 bases). Germline CDR1 reads SGHVS; CDR2 reads FQNEAQ. Deletions cut 5 bases from V and 12 bases from J, with 23 bases between. The CDR3 is 15 amino acids. The DNA of the CDR3 is TGTGCCAGCAGCCCCGTTGCCGGGATCGCGGATACGCAGTTCTTC. Translating it yields CASSPVAGIADTQFF.

This rearrangement joins TRBV5-6 to TRBJ2-7; a weak D match, TRBD1 (5 bases). The length of the CDR3 is 13 residues. Germline V gene sequence: CDR1 SGHDT, CDR2 YYEEEE. The germline V and J ends were trimmed by 3 bases and 3 bases, with 10 bases remaining between them. CDR3 loop: CASSSGQHYEQYF. The DNA for the CDR3 is TGTGCCAGCAGCTCTGGACAACACTACGAGCAGTACTTC.

This clonotype was detected ten times or more. The chain combines TRBV18 with TRBJ1-1; D is possibly TRBD1 (5 bases). V gave up 6 bases and J gave up 0 bases, with 11 bases separating them. CDR3 length: 14 residues. Germline CDR1 is KGHSH and CDR2 is LQKENI. The CDR3: CASSSDSLNTEAFF. The CDR3 coding sequence is TGTGCCAGCTCTTCAGACAGTCTGAACACTGAAGCTTTCTTT.

As concerns this clonotype: Given a much more abundant clone one base away, this may be a read error. The V call is TRBV6-5, the J call TRBJ2-7; D is unresolved. CDR3 size: 14 residues. CDR1 and CDR2 from the germline V gene are MNHEY and SVGAGI. Trimming removed 5 bases at V and 0 bases at J, with 11 bases between. This chain's CDR3 is CASSEAMGSYEQYF. For the CDR3, the DNA is TGTGCCAGCAGTGAAGCAATGGGCTCCTACGAGCAGTACTTC.

V usage is TRBV13 and J usage is TRBJ2-1; tentatively, D is TRBD1 (7 bases). V was pared by 8 bases and J by 8 bases, with 25 bases between. The CDR3 is 16 amino acids. Germline CDR1 is PRHDT and CDR2 is FYEKMQ (reference sequence). Here the CDR3 reads CASGGGGGNGQDEQFF. The CDR3 coding sequence is TGTGCCAGCGGAGGAGGGGGCGGAAACGGTCAGGATGAGCAGTTCTTC.

Turning to this clonotype: An end of the junction differs from the germline gene, which may be a read error. CDR3 sequence reads: CASSSDRLVWPDDF. The CDR3 nucleotides are TGTGCCAGCAGCTCGGACAGATTAGTTTGGCCCGACGACTTT. The chain joins TRBV7-9 to TRBJ1-6; perhaps TRBD1 as D (6 bases). Germline values: CDR1 SEHNR, CDR2 FQNEAQ (reference sequence). This CDR3 contains 14 residues.

This clonotype appeared many times. The J gene is TRBJ2-1, the V gene TRBV27; TRBD2 might be the D (6 bases). The V end lost 11 bases, the J end lost 0 bases, and 11 bases lay between the germline ends. There are 13 residues in the CDR3. Germline-derived CDR1 and CDR2 are MNHEY and SMNVEV (reference sequence). The CDR3 here is CASGAGSYNEQFF. The CDR3 nucleotides are TGTGCCTCTGGAGCGGGCTCCTACAATGAGCAGTTCTTC.

This clonotype has just one count. The J gene is TRBJ2-7, the V gene TRBV7-8; a weak D match, TRBD2 (5 bases). Trimming shortened V by 2 bases and J by 4 bases, and 24 bases separated the two germline ends. This CDR3 region has 18 residues. Germline V lookup: CDR1 SGHVS, CDR2 FQNEAQ. The CDR3 bases are TGTGCCAGCAGCTTACCTGGAGGCGGCGATACGCATTATTACGAGCAGTACGTC. Protein: CASSLPGGGDTHYYEQYV.

Remarks on this clonotype: The limits of the CDR3 on the DNA are not certain, so only TCRdb's listed CDR3 is given. The rearrangement uses TRBV9 and TRBJ1-6. Germline V CDR1 and CDR2: SGDLS, YYNGEE. The CDR3 spans 16 residues, counting both ends. CDR3 in amino acids: CASSDTDTQYFAPLHF.

Concerning this clonotype: A junction end diverges from the germline sequence, so it may reflect a read error. The V call is TRBV7-2, the J call TRBJ1-6; a weak D match, TRBD1 (5 bases). Per germline, CDR1 SGHTA and CDR2 FQGNSA. The CDR3 spans 16 residues. The CDR3 nucleotides read TGCGCCAGCAGCTTGGGGGAGGGCGCCGATACTTCACCCCTCCACTTT. Translated: CASSLGEGADTSPLHF. The variable domain in full, completed from reference TRBV7-2 and TRBJ1-6, reads GAGVSQSPSNKVTEKGKDVELRCDPISGHTALYWYRQSLGQGLEFLIYFQGNSAPDKSGLPSDRFSAERTGGSVSTLTIQRTQQEDSAVYLCASSLGEGADTSPLHFGNGTRLTVT.

The gene calls are TRBV19 and TRBJ1-2, with a possible D match to TRBD1 (6 bases). The V gene's germline CDR1 is LNHDA and CDR2 SQIVND (reference sequence). This CDR3 spans 14 amino acids. The germline V and J ends were trimmed by 7 bases and 0 bases, with 12 bases remaining between them. As DNA, the CDR3 is TGTGCCAGTACCCCCGGACAGACTAACTATGGCTACACCTTC. It yields the protein CASTPGQTNYGYTF.

In its sample, this clonotype was seen a few times. A junction boundary mismatches the germline segment, possibly from a read error. The chain is built from TRBV24-1 and TRBJ1-5, with unresolved D. CDR3 length: 14 amino acids. Germline V gene sequence: CDR1 KGHDR, CDR2 SFDVKD. The DNA of the CDR3 is TGTGCCAGCAGTTTTCCCAGGCAACATCAGCCCCAGCATTTT. It encodes CASSFPRQHQPQHF.

This rearrangement joins TRBV7-3 to TRBJ2-7, with D possibly TRBD1 on 5 matching bases. The CDR3 totals 15 residues. Germline CDR1 and CDR2: SGHTA and FQGTGA. The V end lost 5 bases, the J end lost 3 bases, and 17 bases lay between the germline ends. CDR3 amino acids: CASSVVGPLLYEQYF. DNA of the CDR3: TGTGCCAGCAGCGTAGTGGGGCCCCTACTCTACGAGCAGTACTTC.

This clonotype appeared once. The junction shows a germline mismatch at one end, possibly a read error. The V call is TRBV9, the J call TRBJ1-1; TRBD1 might be the D (6 bases). The germline V gene encodes CDR1 SGDLS and CDR2 YYNGEE. This CDR3 has 15 amino acids. The CDR3 DNA reads as TGTGCCAGCAGTGGGGGGGGGGGGGCGCACCCTGAGGCTTTCTTT. The encoded protein is CASSGGGGAHPEAFF.

The gene calls are TRBV13 and TRBJ1-6; 9 nucleotides match TRBD1. With V trimmed by 5 bases and J by 7 bases, 3 bases remained unmatched. The CDR3 is made up of 14 amino acids. Germline V gene sequence: CDR1 PRHDT, CDR2 FYEKMQ (reference sequence). CDR3 bases: TGTGCCAGCAGCCATGACAGGGGGAATTCACCCCTCCACTTT. It yields the protein CASSHDRGNSPLHF.

A remark on this clonotype: At one end the junction does not follow the germline gene, possibly because of a read error. V is TRBV2 and J is TRBJ2-5, with TRBD1 as a possible D gene (6 bases). Germline CDR1 reads SNHLY; CDR2 reads FYNNEI. This CDR3 comprises 13 residues. The DNA for the CDR3 is TGTGCCACCAGGGGCCCTCGCACGGAGACGCAGTATTTC. Translated, it gives CATRGPRTETQYF.

About this clonotype: As the CDR3 is not closed by the conserved phenylalanine or tryptophan, this likely results from a read error. The limits of the CDR3 on the DNA are not certain, so only TCRdb's listed CDR3 is given. CDR3 residues: CASSDSRGWGYND. The genes are TRBV7-4 and TRBJ1-2; TRBD1 is taken as the D call from the table, unchecked against the DNA. Germline CDR1 reads SGHVT; CDR2 reads SQSDAQ. The CDR3 adds up to 13 amino acids, both ends counted.